This T cell receptor (beta chain) was recorded in a study of blood T cell repertoires in COVID-19. Participant reports of clinical history set cohort assignment. Symptom resolution, clearance, or two negative PCRs marked donors in Cohort 3 as recovered. The protocol was immunoSEQ multiplex PCR, while the TCRdb copy is restricted to in-frame clones and leaves out a portion. The sample comprises a few hundred thousand clones, 70% to 90% of which are singletons, and more than 2% rests with the top ten. J lost 1 base, V lost 5 bases, and 2 bases had no gene match. Germline V gene sequence: CDR1 LGHNA, CDR2 YNFKEQ. This CDR3 has 15 amino acids.

This clonotype originated in a man aged 25-40 years who had recovered from COVID-19. The sample comprised PBMCs or T cells enriched from blood (not recorded which). The rearrangement uses TRBV4-2 and TRBJ2-2, with 9 positions matching TRBD2. CDR3 nucleotides: TGTGCCAGCAGCGTTAGCGGGAGGAACACCGGGGAGCTGTTTTTT. Translated, it gives CASSVSGRNTGELFF.